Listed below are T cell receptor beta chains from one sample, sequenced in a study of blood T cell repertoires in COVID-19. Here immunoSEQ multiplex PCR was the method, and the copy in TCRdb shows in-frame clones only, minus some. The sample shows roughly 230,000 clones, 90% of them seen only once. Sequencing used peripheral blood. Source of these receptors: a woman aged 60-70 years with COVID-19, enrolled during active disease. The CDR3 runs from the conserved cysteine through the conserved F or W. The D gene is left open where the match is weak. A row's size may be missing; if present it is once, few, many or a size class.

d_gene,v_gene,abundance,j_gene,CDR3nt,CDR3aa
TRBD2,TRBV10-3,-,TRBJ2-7,TGTGCCATCAGTGACCGCACGGGGCCTAGCGGCTCCTACGAGCAGTACTTC,CAISDRTGPSGSYEQYF
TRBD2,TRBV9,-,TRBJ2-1,TGTGCCAGCAGCGTAGCGGTGCGGGGGTACTACAATGAGCAGTTCTTC,CASSVAVRGYYNEQFF
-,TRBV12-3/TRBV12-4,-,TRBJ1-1,TGTGCCAGCGGCACAGGGACGCACACTGAAGCTTTCTTT,CASGTGTHTEAFF
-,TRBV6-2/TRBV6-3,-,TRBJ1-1,TGTGCCAGCAGTTACTCGTCAGGGGCCCGCATGAACACTGAAGCTTTCTTT,CASSYSSGARMNTEAFF
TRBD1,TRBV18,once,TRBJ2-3,TGTGCCAGCTCACCAATACGAGGGACAGGGGGCACAGATACGCAGTATTTT,CASSPIRGTGGTDTQYF
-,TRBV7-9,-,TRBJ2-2,TGTGCCAGCAGCCCCCCTTCGGGGGGCCTTGGCACCGGGGAGCTGTTTTTT,CASSPPSGGLGTGELFF
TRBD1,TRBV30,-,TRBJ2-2,TGTGCCTGGAGTGTTCCCCAGGGGGTAGGCACCGGGGAGCTGTTTTTT,CAWSVPQGVGTGELFF
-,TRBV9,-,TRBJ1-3,TGTGCCAGCAGCGTAGTTATCAGGACAGTCTCTGGAAACACCATATATTTT,CASSVVIRTVSGNTIYF
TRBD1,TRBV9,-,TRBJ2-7,TGTGCCAGCAGCAAGGGACAGGGGAACTACGAGCAGTACTTC,CASSKGQGNYEQYF
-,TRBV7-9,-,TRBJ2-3,TGTGCCAGCAGCTTAGTGGCCCCAGATACGCAGTATTTT,CASSLVAPDTQYF
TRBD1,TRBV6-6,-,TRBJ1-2,TGTGCCAGCAGTTACGCTCCGGACAGGGGCCAATATGGCTACACCTTC,CASSYAPDRGQYGYTF
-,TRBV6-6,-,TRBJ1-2,TGTGCCAGCACCTGGGTCCTAGAACTCGACTATGGCTACACCTTC,CASTWVLELDYGYTF
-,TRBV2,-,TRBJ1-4,TGTGCCAGCAAGGGCCCAGGGGCCGGGTATATGGAAAAACTGTTTTTT,CASKGPGAGYMEKLFF
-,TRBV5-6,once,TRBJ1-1,TGTGCCAGCCGTAAACAGGAGAACACTGAAGCTTTCTTT,CASRKQENTEAFF
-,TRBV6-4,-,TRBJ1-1,TGTGCCAGCAGCCCCCGGGCGGGGACTGAAGCTTTCTTT,CASSPRAGTEAFF
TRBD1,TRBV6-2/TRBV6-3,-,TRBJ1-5,TGTGCCAGCAGCCTCAGGGGGCGTGGGGGCAGCAATCAGCCCCAGCATTTT,CASSLRGRGGSNQPQHF
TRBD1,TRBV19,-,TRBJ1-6,TGTGCCAGTAGTATACGGGGACAGGGGAATCTCCACTTT,CASSIRGQGNLHF
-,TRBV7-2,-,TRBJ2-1,TGTGCCAGCAGCTTTACCGGGACACCCTACAATGAGCAGTTCTTC,CASSFTGTPYNEQFF
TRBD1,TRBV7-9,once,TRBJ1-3,TGTGCCAGCAGAACCGGGACAGGGGGCCTTTACTCTGGAAACACCATATATTTT,CASRTGTGGLYSGNTIYF
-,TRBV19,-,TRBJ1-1,TGTGCCAGTAGTACCACAGGGAACACTGAAGCTTTCTTT,CASSTTGNTEAFF
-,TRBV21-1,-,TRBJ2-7,TGTGCCAGCAGCAAAAGTCCCTCTCCGGGCAGGGATCCCTACGAGCAGTACTTC,CASSKSPSPGRDPYEQYF
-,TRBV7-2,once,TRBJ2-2,TGTGCCAGCAGCTTACGACCACGGGGATCCACCGGGGAGCTGTTTTTT,CASSLRPRGSTGELFF
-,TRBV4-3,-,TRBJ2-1,TGCGCCAGCAGCACGGGGGAGTGGAATGAGCAGTTCTTC,CASSTGEWNEQFF
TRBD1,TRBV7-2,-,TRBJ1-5,TGTGCCAGCAGCTTCCCGGGACAGGGGTACAATCAGCCCCAGCATTTT,CASSFPGQGYNQPQHF
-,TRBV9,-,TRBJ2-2,TGTGCCAGCAGCGCAACCACAGAGTCGAACACCGGGGAGCTGTTTTTT,CASSATTESNTGELFF
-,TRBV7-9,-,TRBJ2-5,TGTGCCAGCAGCTTAGGGCAGCGAGGAGAGACCCAGTACTTC,CASSLGQRGETQYF
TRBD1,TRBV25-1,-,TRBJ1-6,TGTGCCAGCAGCCTAGGGACAGGGGTCTATAATTCACCCCTCCACTTT,CASSLGTGVYNSPLHF
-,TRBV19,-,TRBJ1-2,TGTGCCAGTAGTATGGCCAGGGGTATTGAGGAAACCTTC,CASSMARGIEETF
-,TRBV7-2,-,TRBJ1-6,TGTGCCAGCAGCACCCGTATGGGGGCGAATTCACCCCTCCACTTT,CASSTRMGANSPLHF
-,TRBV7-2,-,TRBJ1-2,TGTGCCAGCAGCTTCGCAGGTCGCGGCTACACCTTC,CASSFAGRGYTF
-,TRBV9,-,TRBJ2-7,TGTGCCAGCAGCGTGCAGACAGGAAGCTCCTACGAGCAGTACTTC,CASSVQTGSSYEQYF
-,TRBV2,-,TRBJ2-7,TGTGCCAGCAGGGCCGGTCGGGCAGGGGTAGCCTACGAGCAGTACTTC,CASRAGRAGVAYEQYF
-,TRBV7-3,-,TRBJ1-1,TGTGCCAGCAGCTTAACGTTTCGGGGGGCTGTGAACACTGAAGCTTTCTTT,CASSLTFRGAVNTEAFF
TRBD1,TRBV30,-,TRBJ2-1,TGTGCCTGGAGTGTATTCCTCTCTTACCGGGACAGCTACAATGAGCAGTTCTTC,CAWSVFLSYRDSYNEQFF
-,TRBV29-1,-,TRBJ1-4,TGCAGCGTAGGCGCAGGGGAAGGTGAAAAACTGTTTTTT,CSVGAGEGEKLFF
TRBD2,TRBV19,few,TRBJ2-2,TGTGCCAGTAACCTCGAGGGGCGGGGGACCGGGGAGCTGTTTTTT,CASNLEGRGTGELFF
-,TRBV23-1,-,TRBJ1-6,TGCGCCAGCAGAATCACTCTACCGGGACAAGGATCTTCGGGGTCACCCCTCCACTTT,CASRITLPGQGSSGSPLHF
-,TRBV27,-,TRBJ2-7,TGTGCCAGCAGTACATCCTACGAGCAGTACTTC,CASSTSYEQYF
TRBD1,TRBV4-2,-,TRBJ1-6,TGTGCCAGCACCCTCCGGGACAGGAGCTATAATTCACCCCTCCACTTT,CASTLRDRSYNSPLHF
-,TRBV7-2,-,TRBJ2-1,TGTGCCAGCGGGGGCCTTTCTTCCAATGAGCAGTTCTTC,CASGGLSSNEQFF
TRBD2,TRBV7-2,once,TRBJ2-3,TGTGCCAGCAGCTTAGCGCTTTCGCGGGGGAGGTATGCAGATACGCAGTATTTT,CASSLALSRGRYADTQYF
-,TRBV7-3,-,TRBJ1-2,TGTGCCAGCAGCTTATCGGGTCCCGCTAACTATGGCTACACCTTC,CASSLSGPANYGYTF